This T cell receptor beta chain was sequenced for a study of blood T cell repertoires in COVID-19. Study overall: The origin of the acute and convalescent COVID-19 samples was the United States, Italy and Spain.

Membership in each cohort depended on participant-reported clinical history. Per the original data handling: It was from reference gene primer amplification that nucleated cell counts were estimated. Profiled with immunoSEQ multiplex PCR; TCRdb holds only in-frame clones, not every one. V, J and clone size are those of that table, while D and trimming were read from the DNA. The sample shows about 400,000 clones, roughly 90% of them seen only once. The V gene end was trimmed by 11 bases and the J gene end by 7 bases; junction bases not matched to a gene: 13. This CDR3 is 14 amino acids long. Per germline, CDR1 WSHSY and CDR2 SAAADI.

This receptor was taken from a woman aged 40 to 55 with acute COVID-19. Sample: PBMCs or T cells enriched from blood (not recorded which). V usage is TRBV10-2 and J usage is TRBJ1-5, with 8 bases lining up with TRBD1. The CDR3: CAGREVAGGQPQHF. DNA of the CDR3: TGCGCCGGAAGGGAGGTGGCAGGGGGCCAGCCCCAGCATTTT.